A selection of T cell receptor beta chains follows, all from one sample in a study of shared clonotypes between healthy human individuals. Profiling relied on immunoSEQ multiplex PCR, and the TCRdb table lists in-frame clones only, not all of them. The data show around 1.1 million clones, around 77% seen once. Sequences were obtained from memory CD4+ T cells from PBMCs. These receptors originate from a man aged 18 to 30 in good health. Some clones in this sample may be carry-over from other donors' samples. CDR3s include the opening cysteine and the closing phenylalanine or tryptophan. Each record gives: CDR3 length, V gene, clone size, D gene, J gene, CDR3 DNA, CDR3 protein. D genes are given only for firm matches. The listing skips clone size in some rows; elsewhere it reads once, few, many or a size class.

15	TRBV18	.	TRBD1	TRBJ2-6	TGTGCCAGCTCACCAACAGGGGTTGGGGCCAACGTCCTGACTTTC	CASSPTGVGANVLTF
13	TRBV19	.	TRBD2	TRBJ2-1	TGTGCCAGTAGTATAGTTAGCGGGAACGAGCAGTTCTTC	CASSIVSGNEQFF
15	TRBV5-6	.	.	TRBJ2-7	TGTGCCAGCAGCCACAAGCGGGTATCCCCCTACGAGCAGTACTTC	CASSHKRVSPYEQYF
16	TRBV5-1	.	TRBD2	TRBJ2-2	TGCGCCAGCAGCTTGGGGGCTAGCGGAAACACCGGGGAGCTGTTTTTT	CASSLGASGNTGELFF
13	TRBV7-9	.	.	TRBJ2-7	TGTGCCAGCAGCTATGACCCCTCCTACGAGCAGTACTTC	CASSYDPSYEQYF
16	TRBV18	.	TRBD1	TRBJ1-2	TGTGCCAGCTCACGAGAGACAGGGAGCGTCTGGACGGGCTACACCTTC	CASSRETGSVWTGYTF
16	TRBV5-1	.	TRBD2	TRBJ2-1	TGCGCCAGCAGCCCGGGACTAGCGGGAAGGTGGAATGAGCAGTTCTTC	CASSPGLAGRWNEQFF
15	TRBV4-3	.	TRBD2	TRBJ2-1	TGCGCCAGCAGCCCGGGAGGGGACTACCACAATGAGCAGTTCTTC	CASSPGGDYHNEQFF
14	TRBV30	.	TRBD1	TRBJ1-4	TGTGCCTGGAGTGTAAGGGGGCAGGGTAGAAAACTGTTTTTT	CAWSVRGQGRKLFF
12	TRBV10-3	few	.	TRBJ1-1	TGTGCCATCAGTGGTAACAGGGAAGGGGCTTTCTTT	CAISGNREGAFF
15	TRBV13	.	TRBD2	TRBJ2-7	TGTGCCAGCAGCTTAGGGGGCGGGAGGACGCGCGAGCAGTACTTC	CASSLGGGRTREQYF
14	TRBV4-1	.	.	TRBJ1-1	TGCGCCAGCAGCCTTATAAGCAGGAACACTGAAGCTTTCTTT	CASSLISRNTEAFF
13	TRBV27	many	.	TRBJ2-7	TGTGCCAGCAGTTTGGGGGGGCTCTACGAGCAGTACTTC	CASSLGGLYEQYF
16	TRBV5-8	few	TRBD2	TRBJ2-1	TGTGCCAGCAGCTTCATACGACTAGCCGCGAACAATGAGCAGTTCTTC	CASSFIRLAANNEQFF
15	TRBV7-2	.	.	TRBJ1-2	TGTGCCAGCAGCTTAGCGGCGACAGGACTCTATGGCTACACCTTC	CASSLAATGLYGYTF
15	TRBV5-8	.	TRBD1	TRBJ1-5	TGTGCCAGCAGCCTCGGGACAGGGAGGAATCAGCCCCAGCATTTT	CASSLGTGRNQPQHF
15	TRBV28	.	TRBD2	TRBJ2-1	TGTGCCAGCACCGAGACTAGCGGCGGTTACAATGAGCAGTTCTTC	CASTETSGGYNEQFF
11	TRBV6-5	.	.	TRBJ2-7	TGTGCCAGCAGGAAGGACCCCCTGCTGTGCTTC	CASRKDPLLCF
16	TRBV5-1	.	.	TRBJ2-5	TGCGCCAGCAGCTTGATTGGTAACATGGGCCAAGAGACCCAGTACTTC	CASSLIGNMGQETQYF
11	TRBV20-1	.	.	TRBJ1-2	TGCAGTGCCCCCGGGTTTGAGGGCTACACCTTC	CSAPGFEGYTF
15	TRBV11-3	.	TRBD1	TRBJ2-1	TGTGCCAGCAGCGCTAACCCCGGACAGGGTTCTGAGCAGTTCTTC	CASSANPGQGSEQFF
15	TRBV6-5	few	.	TRBJ1-1	TGTGCCAGCAGACCCTCGGGGCTCGGGGTCACTGAAGCTTTCTTT	CASRPSGLGVTEAFF